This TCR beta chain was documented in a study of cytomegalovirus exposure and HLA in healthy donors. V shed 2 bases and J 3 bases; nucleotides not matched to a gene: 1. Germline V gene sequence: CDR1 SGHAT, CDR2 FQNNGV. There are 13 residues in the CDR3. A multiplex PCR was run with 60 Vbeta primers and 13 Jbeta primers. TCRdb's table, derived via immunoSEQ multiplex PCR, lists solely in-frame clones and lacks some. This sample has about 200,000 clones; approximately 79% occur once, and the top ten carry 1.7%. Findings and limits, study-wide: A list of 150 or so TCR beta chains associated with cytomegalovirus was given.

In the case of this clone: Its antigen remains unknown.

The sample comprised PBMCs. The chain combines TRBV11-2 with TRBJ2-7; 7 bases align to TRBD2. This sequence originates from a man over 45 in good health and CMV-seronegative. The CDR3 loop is CASSLQRDYEQYF. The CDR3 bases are TGTGCCAGCAGCTTACAGCGGGACTACGAGCAGTACTTC.